This T cell receptor (beta chain) came from a study of blood T cell repertoires in COVID-19. The CDR3 consists of 13 residues. Trimming pared 5 bases from V and 4 bases from J, leaving 11 bases between. CDR1 is SGHVS and CDR2 is FQNEAQ in the germline V gene. This clone appeared once. Data came from immunoSEQ multiplex PCR; TCRdb stores just in-frame clones and leaves some out. The table lists about 73,000 clones, approximately 80% of them singletons. The sequence was collected from a man older than 75 with active or convalescent COVID-19. Sequencing was performed on peripheral blood. The rearrangement uses TRBV7-8 and TRBJ1-2; possibly TRBD1 for D (6 bases). Here the CDR3 DNA reads TGTGCCAGCAGCCGAGGACAGATCTATGGCTACACCTTC. It yields the protein CASSRGQIYGYTF.